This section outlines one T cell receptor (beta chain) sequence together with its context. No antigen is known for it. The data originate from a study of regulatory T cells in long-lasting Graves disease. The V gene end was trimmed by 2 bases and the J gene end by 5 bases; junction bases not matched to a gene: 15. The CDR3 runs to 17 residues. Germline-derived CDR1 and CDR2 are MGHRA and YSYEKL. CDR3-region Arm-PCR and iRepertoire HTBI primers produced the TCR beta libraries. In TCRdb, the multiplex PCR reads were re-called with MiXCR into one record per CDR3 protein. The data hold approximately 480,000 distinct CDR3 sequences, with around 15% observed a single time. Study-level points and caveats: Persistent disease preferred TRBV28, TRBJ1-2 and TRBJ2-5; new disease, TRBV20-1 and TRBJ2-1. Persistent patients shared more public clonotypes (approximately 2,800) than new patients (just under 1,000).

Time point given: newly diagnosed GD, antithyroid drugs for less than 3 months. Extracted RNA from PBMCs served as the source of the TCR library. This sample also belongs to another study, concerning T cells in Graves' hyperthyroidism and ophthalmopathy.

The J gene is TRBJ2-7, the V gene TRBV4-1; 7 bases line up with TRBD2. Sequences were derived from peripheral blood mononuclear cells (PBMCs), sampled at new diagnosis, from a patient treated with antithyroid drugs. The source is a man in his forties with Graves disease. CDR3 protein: CASSQPFGAGVGDEQYF. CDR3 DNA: TGCGCCAGCAGCCAACCCTTTGGCGCGGGAGTAGGGGACGAGCAGTACTTC.